This entry lists 13 T cell receptor beta chains sequenced from one sample in a study of blood T cell repertoires in COVID-19. Assay: immunoSEQ multiplex PCR; the TCRdb copy retains only in-frame clones and omits some. Of about 180,000 clones in the sample, just under 80% were seen once. The sample taken for sequencing was peripheral blood. The receptors shown here come from an older man with active or convalescent COVID-19.

This rearrangement joins TRBV5-1 to TRBJ1-2; D call uncertain. CDR3 length equals 15 residues. V was shortened by 0 bases and J by 0 bases, with 9 bases between the two germline ends. Germline V gives CDR1 SGHRS, CDR2 YFSETQ. CDR3 in amino acids: CASSLALQANYGYTF. The CDR3 coding sequence is TGCGCCAGCAGCTTGGCCTTGCAGGCTAACTATGGCTACACCTTC.

The chain uses TRBV6-1 and TRBJ2-3, with a weak D call TRBD2 (6 bases). From germline, CDR1 is MNHNS and CDR2 SASEGT. The CDR3 spans 17 residues. V was clipped by 0 bases and J by 7 bases, with 20 bases between them. CDR3 loop: CASSEASKQASVNTQYF. The CDR3 nucleotides read TGTGCCAGCAGTGAAGCCAGTAAACAGGCTAGCGTAAATACGCAGTATTTT.

The gene calls are TRBV18 and TRBJ2-7; D is possibly TRBD2 (6 bases). Trimming cost V 3 bases and J 2 bases, with 14 bases left between them. The CDR3 is 15 amino acids. Germline V gene lookup returns CDR1 KGHSH and CDR2 LQKENI. DNA for the CDR3: TGTGCCAGCTCACCCGGGGCGGGATTCACCTACGAGCAGTACTTC. Its protein product is CASSPGAGFTYEQYF.

This clone was found a few times. The rearrangement uses TRBV10-2 and TRBJ1-3; D perhaps matches TRBD1 (5 bases). The germline V gene has CDR1 WSHSY and CDR2 SAAADI. V gave up 3 bases and J gave up 5 bases, with 17 bases separating them. The CDR3 length is 16 residues. As DNA, the CDR3 is TGCGCCAGCAGTGACATCAGGGACTTGAGCAGAAACACCATATATTTT. This codes for CASSDIRDLSRNTIYF.

The table lists this clone with many counts. The genes are TRBV7-9 and TRBJ1-2; D is ambiguous. In germline, CDR1 is SEHNR, CDR2 FQNEAQ (reference sequence). V was cut by 5 bases and J by 7 bases, with 17 bases left in between. The CDR3 contains 14 residues. In DNA form, the CDR3 reads TGTGCCAGCAGCCAATTAGCGGGGTGGAGTGGCTACACCTTC. It translates to CASSQLAGWSGYTF. Full variable domain (missing parts from reference TRBV7-9 and TRBJ1-2): DTGVSQNPRHKITKRGQNVTFRCDPISEHNRLYWYRQTLGQGPEFLTYFQNEAQLEKSRLLSDRFSAERPKGSFSTLEIQRTEQGDSAMYLCASSQLAGWSGYTFGSGTRLTVV.

The chain links TRBV2 to TRBJ1-2; 7 bases map to TRBD1. The CDR3 contains 13 residues. CDR1 SNHLY and CDR2 FYNNEI come from the germline V gene. Trimming removed 4 bases from V and 8 bases from J; junction bases left unmatched: 7. In nucleotides, the CDR3 is TGTGCCAGCAGTGCGACAGGGTTCGGGGGCTACACCTTC. This encodes CASSATGFGGYTF.

The chain employs TRBV6-1 and TRBJ2-5; tentatively, D is TRBD2 (6 bases). Per the germline V gene, CDR1 is MNHNS and CDR2 is SASEGT. The CDR3 has 15 residues. The V end lost 2 bases, the J end lost 5 bases, and 15 bases lay between the germline ends. CDR3 region: CASSEMEGLIETQYF. The CDR3 DNA sequence: TGTGCCAGCAGTGAAATGGAGGGGTTGATTGAGACCCAGTACTTC.

V is TRBV18 and J is TRBJ1-2; 7 nucleotides line up with TRBD1. V lost 6 bases and J lost 3; bases outside the gene matches: 10. Germline CDR1 KGHSH, CDR2 LQKENI. The CDR3 extends over 15 amino acids. CDR3 protein: CASSLGQASDYGYTF. CDR3 coding DNA: TGTGCCAGCTCTCTCGGACAGGCTTCCGACTATGGCTACACCTTC.

The chain employs TRBV9 and TRBJ1-2; TRBD1 matches at 7 bases. Trimming cost V 5 bases and J 0 bases; bases outside gene matches: 10. Germline CDR1 SGDLS, CDR2 YYNGEE. This CDR3 has 16 residues. The chain's CDR3 is CASSDREGNTNYGYTF. CDR3 coding DNA: TGTGCCAGCAGTGACAGGGAAGGGAACACTAACTATGGCTACACCTTC.

V and J are TRBV5-1 and TRBJ1-4; TRBD1 matches 9 bases. CDR1 and CDR2 (germline): SGHRS, YFSETQ. This CDR3 spans 16 amino acids. V lost 2 bases, J lost 4 bases, and 6 bases stayed unmatched. CDR3 sequence (DNA): TGCGCCAGCAGCTTCGGACAGGGGTGGCTTAATGAAAAACTGTTTTTT. It codes for CASSFGQGWLNEKLFF.

The CDR3 region has the DNA TGCAGCGCTTCTCCGGGACAGGGGCCTGGGGCCAACGTCCTGACTTTC. Its protein is CSASPGQGPGANVLTF. The chain has TRBV29-1 and TRBJ2-6; 10 bases line up with TRBD1. The CDR3 totals 16 residues. V lost 7 bases, J lost 2 bases, and 8 bases stayed unmatched. Germline V lookup: CDR1 SQVTM, CDR2 ANQGSEA.

In this sample, this clone turned up once. V and J are TRBV5-4 and TRBJ2-3; 7 nucleotides line up with TRBD1. The CDR3 is 13 residues long. Unmatched junction bases numbered 3, after V lost 4 bases and J lost 4 bases. Germline V gene sequence: CDR1 SGHNT, CDR2 YYREEE (reference sequence). The CDR3 loop reads CASSLTGADTQYF. The CDR3 bases are TGTGCCAGCAGCCTAACAGGGGCAGATACGCAGTATTTT.

This clone has a handful of counts. The rearrangement joins TRBV6-5 to TRBJ2-7, with 7 bases lining up with TRBD2. This CDR3 is 13 amino acids long. CDR1 MNHEY and CDR2 SVGAGI come from the germline V gene. J lost 6 bases, V lost 8 bases, and 10 bases had no gene match. The CDR3 region is CASVSMGGAEQYF. The CDR3 coding sequence is TGTGCCAGCGTCTCGATGGGAGGGGCCGAGCAGTACTTC.